This T cell receptor beta chain derives from a study of T cell changes during pregnancy in multiple sclerosis. V was clipped by 0 bases and J by 0 bases, with 8 bases between them. The CDR3 has 15 residues. The V gene's germline CDR1 is SGHRS and CDR2 YFSETQ. Profiling relied on immunoSEQ multiplex PCR, and the TCRdb table lists in-frame clones only, not all of them. Counted here are around 63,000 clones, roughly 91% occurring once; the ten biggest clones make up under 2.5%. The receptor was isolated from a female donor in good health, enrolled as a control in a pregnancy study. This rearrangement joins TRBV5-1 to TRBJ2-3, with D possibly being TRBD2 (5 bases). Sequenced here: peripheral blood, sampled in the third trimester of pregnancy. In DNA form, the CDR3 reads TGCGCCAGCAGCTTGGCGGGGTACAGCACAGATACGCAGTATTTT. It translates to CASSLAGYSTDTQYF.